What follows describes a single T cell receptor (beta chain). The antigen remains unidentified. V lost 4 bases and J lost 1, with 12 bases in between. Germline V lookup: CDR1 SGHTA, CDR2 FQGTGA. The CDR3 has 15 amino acids. This sample was taken from a study of T cell responses to AZD1222 COVID-19 vaccine. Across the whole study: Pooled in the analysis were second doses at about 4 or about 12 weeks.

Profiling relied on immunoSEQ multiplex PCR, and the TCRdb table lists in-frame clones only, not all of them. The sample carries some 130,000 clones, 80% to 90% recorded once. Study-level results: Nearly half of the spike-specific TCRs reportedly recognize variant regions that carry no mutations.

The sample was peripheral blood, taken on day 0 of AZD1222 vaccination. The sequence came from an adult in good health. The chain couples TRBV7-3 to TRBJ2-3; D perhaps matches TRBD2 (7 bases). CDR3 in DNA: TGTGCCAGCAGCTATAAGGGGGGGCGCACAGATACGCAGTATTTT. Protein product: CASSYKGGRTDTQYF.